Each of the 13 T cell receptor beta chains below was sequenced from the same sample in a study of T cells after yellow fever vaccination. MiXCR, run by TCRdb on the 5' RACE reads, gives a single entry per CDR3 protein. Of a few hundred thousand distinct CDR3 sequences listed, roughly 4% are singletons. The specimen was PBMCs, collected 5 days after the yellow fever booster vaccination. The receptors stem from a man aged 18 to 30 who received the YFV17D yellow fever vaccine.

This clonotype occurred a few times. This chain connects TRBV5-1 to TRBJ2-2; D is undetermined. Germline-derived CDR1 and CDR2 are SGHRS and YFSETQ. Trimming shortened V by 0 bases and J by 5 bases, and 5 bases separated the two germline ends. This CDR3 region has 13 residues. Here the CDR3 reads CASSLEITGELFF. In DNA form, the CDR3 reads TGCGCCAGCAGCTTGGAGATTACCGGGGAGCTGTTTTTT.

The gene calls are TRBV15 and TRBJ2-2, with D possibly being TRBD1 (6 bases). Germline values: CDR1 LNHNV, CDR2 YYDKDF (reference sequence). V dropped 1 base and J dropped 1 base, with 10 bases sitting between them. The CDR3 is made up of 16 amino acids. The chain's CDR3 is CATSRGPTGNTGELFF. The CDR3 DNA sequence: TGTGCCACCAGCAGAGGCCCGACAGGGAACACCGGGGAGCTGTTTTTT.

The genes are TRBV5-4 and TRBJ2-1, with 8 bases fitting TRBD1. V shed 0 bases and J 7 bases; nucleotides not matched to a gene: 6. CDR1 SGHNT and CDR2 YYREEE come from the germline V gene (reference sequence). CDR3 length: 15 amino acids. The CDR3 coding sequence is TGTGCCAGCAGCTTGGGGACAGGGATTGGGAATGAGCAGTTCTTC. Protein sequence: CASSLGTGIGNEQFF.

The chain is built from TRBV3-1 and TRBJ2-7; TRBD1 aligns across 7 bases. The CDR3 contains 15 residues. CDR1 and CDR2 from the germline V gene are LGHDT and YNNKEL (reference sequence). With V trimmed by 4 bases and J by 6 bases, 12 bases remained unmatched. In nucleotides, the CDR3 is TGTGCCAGCAGCCCGAGGGGGCAGGGGATATCCGAGCAGTACTTC. Translating it yields CASSPRGQGISEQYF.

This clonotype was seen more than once but under ten times. The gene calls are TRBV25-1 and TRBJ1-4; D is possibly TRBD1 (5 bases). The CDR3 spans 15 residues. Germline lookup yields CDR1 MGHDK and CDR2 SYGVNS. V lost 3 bases to trimming and J lost 3 bases, with 11 bases between them. In DNA, the CDR3 is TGTGCCAGCAGTGATTGGGGGGGAGCTAATGAAAAACTGTTTTTT. The encoded protein is CASSDWGGANEKLFF.

This clonotype appeared many times. V is TRBV4-3 and J is TRBJ2-1; a possible D gene is TRBD2 (5 bases). The CDR3 sequence is 17 residues long. V dropped 4 bases and J dropped 2 bases, with 18 bases sitting between them. Germline values: CDR1 LGHNA, CDR2 YSLEER. The CDR3 loop is CASSPGLRGFTYNEQFF. The CDR3 DNA reads TGCGCCAGCAGCCCCGGCTTACGGGGATTTACCTACAATGAGCAGTTCTTC.

This clonotype was picked up a small number of times. The chain is built from TRBV12-3 or TRBV12-4 and TRBJ2-3, with 7 bases identical to TRBD2. Trimming removed 5 bases from V and 2 bases from J; junction bases left unmatched: 10. CDR3 length: 16 amino acids. For the CDR3, the DNA is TGTGCCAGCAGTCTTCAACTAGCGAGAATCACAGATACGCAGTATTTT. Its translation: CASSLQLARITDTQYF.

The sample holds a few counts of this clonotype. V usage is TRBV4-3 and J usage is TRBJ2-4; D unclear. V was clipped by 0 bases and J by 5 bases, with 17 bases between them. The CDR3 is 17 amino acids. In germline, CDR1 is LGHNA, CDR2 YSLEER. CDR3 nucleotides: TGCGCCAGCAGCCAAGATTTGGGTTCGCCTGCGCAAAACATTCAGTACTTC. It codes for CASSQDLGSPAQNIQYF.

This clonotype was seen at least ten times. The chain combines TRBV4-3 with TRBJ2-5; D remains unclear. The ends were cut back, 1 base at V and 4 bases at J, with 13 bases in the middle. From germline, CDR1 is LGHNA and CDR2 YSLEER. The CDR3 is made up of 15 amino acids. The CDR3 loop reads CASSQVHSVPETQYF. For the CDR3, the DNA is TGCGCCAGCAGCCAAGTCCACAGTGTCCCAGAGACCCAGTACTTC.

This clonotype showed up many times. The rearrangement uses TRBV7-8 and TRBJ2-5, with 10 bases aligning to TRBD2. Germline V gene data show CDR1 as SGHVS and CDR2 as FQNEAQ. The length of the CDR3 is 17 residues. V trimming: 0 bases; J trimming: 5 bases; junction bases outside the gene matches: 9. CDR3 DNA: TGTGCCAGCAGCTTAGCCCTTAGCGGGGGGCTCGGGGAGACCCAGTACTTC. Translated, it gives CASSLALSGGLGETQYF.

There are many counts of this clonotype. The chain uses TRBV5-6 and TRBJ2-3; D is undetermined. There are 14 residues in the CDR3. Germline assignment: CDR1 SGHDT and CDR2 YYEEEE. Between the trimmed V and J ends, which lost 4 bases and 3 bases, there was a span of 12 bases. The CDR3 is CASSAPIRTDTQYF. CDR3 DNA: TGTGCCAGCAGCGCGCCTATAAGGACAGATACGCAGTATTTT.

This clonotype was seen a few times. The chain carries TRBV18 and TRBJ1-3, with D unclear. There are 15 residues in the CDR3. Trimming removed 3 bases from V and 1 base from J, with 10 bases in between. Germline CDR1 KGHSH, CDR2 LQKENI. CDR3 in amino acids: CASSPTLQSGNTIYF. The CDR3 bases are TGTGCCAGCTCACCGACATTGCAATCTGGAAACACCATATATTTT.

The chain is built from TRBV4-3 and TRBJ2-1; 8 nucleotides line up with TRBD1. V lost 1 base, J lost 2 bases, and 4 bases stayed unmatched. The CDR3 sequence is 16 residues long. Germline V CDR1 and CDR2: LGHNA, YSLEER. The CDR3 coding sequence is TGCGCCAGCAGCCAAGCTAGACAGGGGACCTACAATGAGCAGTTCTTC. Translating it yields CASSQARQGTYNEQFF.